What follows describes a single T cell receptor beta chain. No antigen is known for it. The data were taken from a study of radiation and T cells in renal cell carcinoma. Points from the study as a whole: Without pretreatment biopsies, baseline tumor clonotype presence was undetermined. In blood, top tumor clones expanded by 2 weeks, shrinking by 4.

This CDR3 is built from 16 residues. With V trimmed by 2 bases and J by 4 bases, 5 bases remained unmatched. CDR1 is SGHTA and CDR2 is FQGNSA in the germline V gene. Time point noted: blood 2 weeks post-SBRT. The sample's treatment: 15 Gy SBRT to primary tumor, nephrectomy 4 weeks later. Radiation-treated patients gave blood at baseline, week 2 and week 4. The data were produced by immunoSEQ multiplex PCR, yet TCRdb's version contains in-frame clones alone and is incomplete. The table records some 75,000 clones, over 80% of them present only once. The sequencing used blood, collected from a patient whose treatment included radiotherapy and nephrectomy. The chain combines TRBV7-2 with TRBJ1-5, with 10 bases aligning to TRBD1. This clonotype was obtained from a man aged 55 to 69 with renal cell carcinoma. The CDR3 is CASSLTDRGSNQPQHF. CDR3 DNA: TGTGCCAGCAGCTTAACGGACAGGGGGTCAAATCAGCCCCAGCATTTT.